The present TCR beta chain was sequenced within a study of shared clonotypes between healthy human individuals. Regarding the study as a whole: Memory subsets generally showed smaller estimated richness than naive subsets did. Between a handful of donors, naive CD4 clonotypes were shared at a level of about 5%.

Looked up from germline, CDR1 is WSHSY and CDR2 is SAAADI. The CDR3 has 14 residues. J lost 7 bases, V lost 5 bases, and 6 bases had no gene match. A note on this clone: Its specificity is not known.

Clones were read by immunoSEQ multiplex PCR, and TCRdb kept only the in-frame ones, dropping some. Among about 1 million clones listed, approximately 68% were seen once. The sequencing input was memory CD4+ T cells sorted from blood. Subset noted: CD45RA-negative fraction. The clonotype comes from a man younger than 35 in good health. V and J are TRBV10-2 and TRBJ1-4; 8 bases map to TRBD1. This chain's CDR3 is CASSMSGGFEKLFF. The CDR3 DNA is TGCGCCAGCAGTATGTCAGGGGGCTTTGAAAAACTGTTTTTT.